This TCR beta chain came from a study of T cell responses to AZD1222 COVID-19 vaccine. General study findings and limits: There were vaccine-associated CD4 TCRs across spike, dominant at 160-218 and 743-854. Donors were mostly white British, more females; clonal diversity possibly underestimated.

This CDR3 has 14 residues. The V and J ends lost 2 bases and 2 bases respectively, with 12 bases between them. Germline CDR1 and CDR2: GTSNPN and SVGIG (reference sequence). Generated by immunoSEQ multiplex PCR, the TCRdb table keeps only in-frame clones and is missing some. The sample comprises more than 75,000 clones, about four fifths of which are singletons, and about 1.3% rests with the top ten. A remark on this clone: Its antigen is as yet unknown.

The input for sequencing was peripheral blood, taken 28 days after the second AZD1222 dose. V and J are TRBV30 and TRBJ1-2; a possible D gene is TRBD1 (6 bases). The receptor comes from an adult who received the AZD1222 COVID-19 vaccine. This CDR3 reads CAWSSGTQNYGYTF. The CDR3 bases are TGTGCCTGGAGTAGTGGGACACAGAACTATGGCTACACCTTC.